This paragraph reports one TCR beta chain. Its cognate antigen is unknown. This sample was taken from a study of OX40 agonist ivuxolimab in advanced cancers. Study-level points and caveats: CD8+ T cells averaged more expanded clones than CD4+.

This CDR3 spans 15 amino acids. The ends lost 4 bases at V and 8 bases at J; junction bases unmatched: 13. CDR1 and CDR2 (germline): SGHRS, YFSETQ. Generated by immunoSEQ multiplex PCR, the TCRdb table keeps only in-frame clones and is missing some. The table shows around 68,000 clones, with about 90% occurring only once. The chain recombines TRBV5-1 with TRBJ1-2; TRBD1 matches 8 bases. This clonotype was sampled from an adult with an advanced solid tumor such as melanoma, head and neck, liver or kidney cancer. This specimen was CD4+ or CD8+ T cells sorted from blood, taken in a trial of the OX40 agonist ivuxolimab. The CDR3 is CASSQATGGMRGYTF. CDR3 nucleotides: TGCGCCAGCAGCCAAGCTACAGGGGGGATGCGGGGCTACACCTTC.